This T cell receptor beta chain is drawn from a study of blood T cell repertoires in COVID-19. Assay used: immunoSEQ multiplex PCR; TCRdb lists only in-frame clones, some missing. This sample has around 150,000 clones, with more than 65% found just once. Germline assignment: CDR1 LGHDT and CDR2 YNNKEL (reference sequence). The CDR3 totals 15 residues. V was shortened by 1 base and J by 5 bases, with 14 bases between the two germline ends. The sample was peripheral blood. The V and J genes are TRBV3-1 (or the pseudogene TRBV3-2) and TRBJ1-2, with a possible D match to TRBD1 (5 bases). The source of this sequence is a woman between 50 and 59 years old in a cohort sampled during active or convalescent COVID-19. The CDR3 is CASSQVGRDLYGYTF. In nucleotides, the CDR3 is TGTGCCAGCAGCCAAGTCGGCAGGGACTTGTATGGCTACACCTTC.